This entry concerns a single T cell receptor (beta chain). Its antigen is not known. The CDR3 totals 16 residues. Unmatched junction bases numbered 9, after V lost 6 bases and J lost 4 bases. CDR1 is LNHDA and CDR2 is SQIVND in the germline V gene (reference sequence). The sample originates from a study of siplizumab effects on memory and regulatory T cells. Overall study findings and caveats: A minor share of alloreactive clones matched unstimulated subsets. Contribution to the alloresponse seemed major for naive T cells, which also seemed more diverse than memory cells. There was no confirmation of the suppressive function of proliferating Tregs from siplizumab cultures. Siplizumab produced a significant drop in alloreactive sequences attributable to unstimulated CD4+ memory cells.

Here immunoSEQ multiplex PCR was the method, and the copy in TCRdb shows in-frame clones only, minus some. The top ten hold 0.55% to 0.8% of the sample, which has around 100,000 clones, roughly 92% seen once. The TCR was taken from a human donor in good health. The gene calls are TRBV19 and TRBJ1-5, with TRBD1 identical over 10 bases. The sequencing sample was made of Tregs sorted from blood. The CDR3 nucleotides are TGTGCCAGTAGGAGACAGGGGGCGCAGGGAAATCAGCCCCAGCATTTT. Translation: CASRRQGAQGNQPQHF.